This T cell receptor (beta chain) was profiled in a study of cytotoxic CD8 clonotypes in ibrutinib-treated CLL. Across the study: Response samples were taken after a median of approximately 11 months on treatment, range 6 to 36.

The study, taken as a whole, reports: Public clonotypes were uncommon and contracted or stayed stable on treatment.

Sequencing sought depths of 1 in 200,000 to 1 in 1 million T cells. The method was immunoSEQ multiplex PCR; TCRdb's version includes in-frame clones alone and lacks a portion of them. The table shows tens of thousands of clones, with approximately 50% occurring only once. A word on this clone: No antigen is known for it.

With cryopreserved PBMCs as the source, roughly 2 micrograms of genomic DNA went to TCR beta libraries. CDR3 size: 15 residues. Germline V CDR1 and CDR2: SGHVS, FQNEAQ. V lost 1 base to trimming and J lost 9 bases; unmatched junction nucleotides: 3. The V and J genes are TRBV7-8 and TRBJ2-1; 13 bases align to TRBD2. The starting material was PBMCs, obtained after 12 months of ibrutinib treatment. The TCR was taken from a human donor with chronic lymphocytic leukemia. This CDR3 is CASSLGTSGSSEQFF. The DNA for the CDR3 is TGTGCCAGCAGCTTAGGGACTAGCGGGAGTAGTGAGCAGTTCTTC. The full variable domain, rest sourced from reference TRBV7-8 and TRBJ2-1, is GAGVSQSPRYKVAKRGQDVALRCDPISGHVSLFWYQQALGQGPEFLTYFQNEAQLDKSGLPSDRFFAERPEGSVSTLKIQRTQQEDSAVYLCASSLGTSGSSEQFFGPGTRLTVL.